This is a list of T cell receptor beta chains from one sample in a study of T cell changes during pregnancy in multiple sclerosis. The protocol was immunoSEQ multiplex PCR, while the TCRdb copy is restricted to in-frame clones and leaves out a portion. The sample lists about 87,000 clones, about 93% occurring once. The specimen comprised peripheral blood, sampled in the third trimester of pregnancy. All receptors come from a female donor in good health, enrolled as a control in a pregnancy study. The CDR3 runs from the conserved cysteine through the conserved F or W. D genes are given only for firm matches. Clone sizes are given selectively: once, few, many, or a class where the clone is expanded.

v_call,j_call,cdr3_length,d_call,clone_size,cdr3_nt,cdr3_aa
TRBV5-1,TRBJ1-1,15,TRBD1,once,TGCGCCAGCAGCTGGACGACAGGGGCGAACACTGAAGCTTTCTTT,CASSWTTGANTEAFF
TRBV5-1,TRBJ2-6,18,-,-,TGCGCCAGCAGCTTGGAGTACGCGGGAAGCCCTGGGGCCAACGTCCTGACTTTC,CASSLEYAGSPGANVLTF
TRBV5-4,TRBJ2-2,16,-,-,TGTGCCAGCAGCCTGGCGGTTGGAGTGAACACCGGGGAGCTGTTTTTT,CASSLAVGVNTGELFF
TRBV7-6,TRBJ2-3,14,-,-,TGTGCCAGCAGCTTAGATGCGGTCACAGATACGCAGTATTTT,CASSLDAVTDTQYF
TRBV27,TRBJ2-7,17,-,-,TGTGCCAGCAGCCCCTTGTCTAGGGTCCAGGGGCTATACGAGCAGTACTTC,CASSPLSRVQGLYEQYF
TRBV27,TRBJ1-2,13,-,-,TGTGCCAGCAGTTTAACAGCCAACTATGGCTACACCTTC,CASSLTANYGYTF
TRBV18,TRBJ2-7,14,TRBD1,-,TGTGCCAGCTCACCTTTGGGACAGGGGGACGAGCAGTACTTC,CASSPLGQGDEQYF
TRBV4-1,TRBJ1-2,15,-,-,TGCGCCAGCAGCCAAGAATCGGGAACGGACTATGGCTACACCTTC,CASSQESGTDYGYTF
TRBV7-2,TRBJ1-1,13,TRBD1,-,TGTGCCAGCAGCCCGGGACAGGAGCGGGTAGCTTTCTTT,CASSPGQERVAFF
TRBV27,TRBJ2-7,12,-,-,TGTGCCAGCAGTTTGAACGGTTACGAGCAGTACTTC,CASSLNGYEQYF
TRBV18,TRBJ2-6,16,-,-,TGTGCCAGCTCGTTCGGACAAATCTCTGGGGCCAACGTCCTGACTTTC,CASSFGQISGANVLTF
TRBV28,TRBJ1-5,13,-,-,TGTGCCAGCAGTGTGGTAGACAATCAGCCCCAGCATTTT,CASSVVDNQPQHF
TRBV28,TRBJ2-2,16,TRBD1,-,TGTGCCAGCAGCCTGGGACAGGGATATAGAGCCGGGGAGCTGTTTTTT,CASSLGQGYRAGELFF
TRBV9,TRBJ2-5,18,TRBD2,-,TGTGCCAGCAGCCCTCGGCTAGCGGGACTCCCCCTCCAAGAGACCCAGTACTTC,CASSPRLAGLPLQETQYF
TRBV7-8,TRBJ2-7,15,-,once,TGTGCCAGCAGCCTGGGGACTGGGTCCCACTACGAGCAGTACTTC,CASSLGTGSHYEQYF
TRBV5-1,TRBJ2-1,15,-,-,TGCGCCAGCAGCTTGTTGGCGGAAGCCTACAATGAGCAGTTCTTC,CASSLLAEAYNEQFF
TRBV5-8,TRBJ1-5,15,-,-,TGTGCCAGCAGCTTACTCTCTGGGGCCAATCAGCCCCAGCATTTT,CASSLLSGANQPQHF
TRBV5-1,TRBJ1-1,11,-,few,TGCGCCAGCAGCAACACAGGTGAAGCTTTCTTT,CASSNTGEAFF
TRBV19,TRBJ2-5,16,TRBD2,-,TGTGCCAGTAGTAACTACGGGACTAGAATTGGAGAGACCCAGTACTTC,CASSNYGTRIGETQYF
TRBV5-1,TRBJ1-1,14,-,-,TGCGCCAGCAGCTTGAGCGGTTATAATGAGAGAGCTTTCTTT,CASSLSGYNERAFF
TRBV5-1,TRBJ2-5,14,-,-,TGCGCCAGCAGCTTGAGACAGCCCCCAGAGACCCAGTACTTC,CASSLRQPPETQYF
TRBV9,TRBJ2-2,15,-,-,TGTGCCAGCAGCGTGAGGGGGATTGTAACCGGGGAGCTGTTTTTT,CASSVRGIVTGELFF
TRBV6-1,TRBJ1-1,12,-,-,TGTGCCAGCGCGCGGGGGGCAACTGAAGCTTTCTTT,CASARGATEAFF
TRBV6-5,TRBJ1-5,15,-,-,TGTGCCAGCAGTCCCTCTAGGGGCGGCAATCAGCCCCAGCATTTT,CASSPSRGGNQPQHF
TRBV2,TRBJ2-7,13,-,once,TGTGCCAGCAGTGAGGGGACACTCGACGAGCAGTACTTC,CASSEGTLDEQYF
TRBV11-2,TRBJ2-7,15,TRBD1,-,TGTGCCAGCAGCTTAGCAGGGGGCCGTAGTACCGAGCAGTACTTC,CASSLAGGRSTEQYF
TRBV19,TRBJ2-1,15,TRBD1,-,TGTGCCAGTAGTATAGGGACAGGGGAAATCAATGAGCAGTTCTTC,CASSIGTGEINEQFF
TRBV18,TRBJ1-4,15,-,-,TGTGCCAGCTCCCCGGGGGGCGCGGCTAATGAAAAACTGTTTTTT,CASSPGGAANEKLFF
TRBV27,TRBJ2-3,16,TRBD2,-,TGTGCCAGCAGTTTACCGGGACTAGCGGGACCGGATACGCAGTATTTT,CASSLPGLAGPDTQYF
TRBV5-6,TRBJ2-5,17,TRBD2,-,TGTGCCAGCAGCCCTAGACCGGGACTAGCGGGACAAGAGACCCAGTACTTC,CASSPRPGLAGQETQYF
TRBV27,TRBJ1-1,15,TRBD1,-,TGTGCCAGCAGTTTTAGGGACAGAAGGGGCACTGAAGCTTTCTTT,CASSFRDRRGTEAFF
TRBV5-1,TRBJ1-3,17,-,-,TGCGCCAGCAGCTTGGGGGCGGGGGGCGATCCTGGAAACACCATATATTTT,CASSLGAGGDPGNTIYF
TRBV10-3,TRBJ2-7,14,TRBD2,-,TGTGCCATCAGGGCCCCGGGACTAGTTTCAGTGCAGTACTTC,CAIRAPGLVSVQYF
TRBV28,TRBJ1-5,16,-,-,TGTGCCAGCAGTTTCGCTAATTTCTATAGCAATCAGCCCCAGCATTTT,CASSFANFYSNQPQHF
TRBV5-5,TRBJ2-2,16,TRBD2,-,TGTGCCAGCAGCCCTCGACTAGCGGAGAACACCGGGGAGCTGTTTTTT,CASSPRLAENTGELFF
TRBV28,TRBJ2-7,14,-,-,TGTGCCAGCAGCCCCGGTCAAGTGGTTGACGAGCAGTACTTC,CASSPGQVVDEQYF
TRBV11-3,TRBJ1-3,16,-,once,TGTGCCAGCAGCTCTAGACCTAGGGGGACTGGAAACACCATATATTTT,CASSSRPRGTGNTIYF
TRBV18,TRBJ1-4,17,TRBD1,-,TGTGCCAGCTCAGGAGACAGGGGCTCCTCCCCTAATGAAAAACTGTTTTTT,CASSGDRGSSPNEKLFF
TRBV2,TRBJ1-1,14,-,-,TGTGCCAGCAGTGTTGGGCCTAGGGGAACTGAAGCTTTCTTT,CASSVGPRGTEAFF
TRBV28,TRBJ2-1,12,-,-,TGTGCCAGCAGTTTTTCAGGGTGTGAGCAGTTCTTC,CASSFSGCEQFF
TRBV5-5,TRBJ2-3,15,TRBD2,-,TGTGCCAGCAGCCTTACTAGCGGGAGCCCAGATACGCAGTATTTT,CASSLTSGSPDTQYF
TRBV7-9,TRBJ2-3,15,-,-,TGTGCCAGCGATCGGGGGGCGCAAAGCACAGATACGCAGTATTTT,CASDRGAQSTDTQYF
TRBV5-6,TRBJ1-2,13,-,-,TGTGCCAGCAGCCCAACAGGGAACTATGGCTACACCTTC,CASSPTGNYGYTF
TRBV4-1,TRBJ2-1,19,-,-,TGCGCCAGCAGCCCCCGCACTCCTAGATGGACTGACTTTAGGGATGAGCAGTTCTTC,CASSPRTPRWTDFRDEQFF
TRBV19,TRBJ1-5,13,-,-,TGTGCCAGTAGTGCAACAGGGAATCAGCCCCAGCATTTT,CASSATGNQPQHF
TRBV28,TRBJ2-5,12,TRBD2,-,TGTGCCAGCCAACTAGCGCGTGAGACCCAGTACTTC,CASQLARETQYF
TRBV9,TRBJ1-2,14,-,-,TGTGCCAGCAGCGTGGGGGCTGGGAACTATGGCTACACCTTC,CASSVGAGNYGYTF
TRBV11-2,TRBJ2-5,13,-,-,TGTGCCAGCAGCTTTGGCGGCCAAGAGACCCAGTACTTC,CASSFGGQETQYF
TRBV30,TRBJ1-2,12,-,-,TGTGCCTGGAGTGGTACCCGACAGGGCTACACCTTC,CAWSGTRQGYTF